This entry concerns a single TCR beta chain. Antigen unknown. A much larger clone lies one base from this, so it may be a read error. These data come from a study of blood T cells in healthy people across ages. About the study: About one barcoded TCR beta cDNA was captured per two T cells. General study points: Naive T cell percentage showed a strong correlation with the diversity of TCR beta.

Germline CDR1 and CDR2: MNHEY and SVGEGT. Trimming pared 10 bases from V and 3 bases from J, leaving 16 bases between. The CDR3 sequence is 14 residues long. Sample-barcoded 5' priming and a J-beta primer mix drove a second PCR of 7 to 11 cycles. TCRdb recomputed calls from the 5' RACE reads with MiXCR, one row per CDR3 protein. The sample has about 930,000 distinct CDR3 sequences, around 29% seen once. The same sample was also studied in work on T cells of mothers and their children. That paper adds: The sample comes from fewer than 10 healthy Caucasian donors: mothers and children. Using approximately 1.6 ug per 15 ul, all extracted RNA underwent cDNA synthesis.

The origin of this receptor is a woman aged 40 to 50 in good health. The J gene is TRBJ1-5, the V gene TRBV6-2 or TRBV6-3; weak D call: TRBD1 (5 bases). Specimen: blood. CDR3 in DNA: TGTGCCAACACTCGGGACGGCCTCAATCAGCCCCAGCATTTT. Protein sequence: CANTRDGLNQPQHF.